This is a list of T cell receptor beta chains from one sample in a study of blood T cells in healthy people across ages. TCRdb re-called the 5' RACE reads through MiXCR, storing one row per CDR3 protein. The data show 380,000 or so distinct CDR3 sequences, roughly half seen once. The sample comprised blood. The receptors were sampled from a man between 60 and 75 years old in good health. Each CDR3 is given with its conserved first and last residue. A D gene is named only where the DNA matches it firmly. Expanded clones are given a class, and other clones once, few, many or no size at all.

>TRBD1|15|TRBJ1-2|TRBV4-3|.
TGCGCCAGCAGCCAGGGACAGCTCTTTAACTATGGCTACACCTTC
CASSQGQLFNYGYTF
>.|14|TRBJ2-4|TRBV20-1|.
TGCAGTGCTCCCAAACAGGGTATCGGGAACATTCAGTACTTC
CSAPKQGIGNIQYF
>.|13|TRBJ2-1|TRBV7-9|few
TGTGCCAGCAGCTACCAGGACCTCAATGAGCAGTTCTTC
CASSYQDLNEQFF
>.|11|TRBJ2-7|TRBV7-9|few
TGTGCCAGCAGCCCCGTCAGCGAGCAGTACTTC
CASSPVSEQYF
>TRBD2|15|TRBJ2-5|TRBV20-1|few
TGCAGTGCTCATCTCGGGTCGGCGGGAGCGGAGACCCAGTACTTC
CSAHLGSAGAETQYF
>.|16|TRBJ2-7|TRBV2|.
TGTGCCAGCAGTGAATTTTCAGGGCGCGTCGGCTACGAGCAGTACTTC
CASSEFSGRVGYEQYF
>TRBD2|14|TRBJ2-7|TRBV20-1|many
TGCAGTGCTAGAGGGGGGGGAGTGGGCTACGAGCAGTACTTC
CSARGGGVGYEQYF
>.|15|TRBJ2-1|TRBV28|many
TGTGCCAGCAGCCGAGGACAGCATCCCTACAATGAGCAGTTCTTC
CASSRGQHPYNEQFF
>TRBD2|14|TRBJ2-3|TRBV29-1|few
TGCAGCGTTCGGACTAGCGGGGGCACAGATACGCAGTATTTT
CSVRTSGGTDTQYF
>.|12|TRBJ1-2|TRBV2|.
TGTGCCAGCAGCGGGGAATCCTATGGCTACACCTTC
CASSGESYGYTF
>TRBD2|14|TRBJ2-1|TRBV6-1|.
TGTGCCAGCAGTGAAGGGTTAGCGGGGGACCATCCGTTCTTC
CASSEGLAGDHPFF
>.|13|TRBJ2-7|TRBV20-1|.
TGCAGTGCTAGAGACTTACAGGGCTACGAGCAGTACTTC
CSARDLQGYEQYF
>.|14|TRBJ1-1|TRBV20-1|.
TGCAGTGCTAGAGTAGGAGGGCTGAACACTGAAGCTTTCTTT
CSARVGGLNTEAFF
>.|14|TRBJ1-1|TRBV11-2|few
TGTGCCAGCAGCTTAGCTCTCCCGAACACTGAAGCTTTCTTT
CASSLALPNTEAFF
>.|13|TRBJ1-5|TRBV10-3|few
TGTGCCATCAGTGATGAGGGGAATCAGCCCCAGCATTTT
CAISDEGNQPQHF
>TRBD2|14|TRBJ2-5|TRBV20-1|.
TGCAGTGCTAGGTGGGCTAGCGGTCAAGAGACCCAGTACTTC
CSARWASGQETQYF